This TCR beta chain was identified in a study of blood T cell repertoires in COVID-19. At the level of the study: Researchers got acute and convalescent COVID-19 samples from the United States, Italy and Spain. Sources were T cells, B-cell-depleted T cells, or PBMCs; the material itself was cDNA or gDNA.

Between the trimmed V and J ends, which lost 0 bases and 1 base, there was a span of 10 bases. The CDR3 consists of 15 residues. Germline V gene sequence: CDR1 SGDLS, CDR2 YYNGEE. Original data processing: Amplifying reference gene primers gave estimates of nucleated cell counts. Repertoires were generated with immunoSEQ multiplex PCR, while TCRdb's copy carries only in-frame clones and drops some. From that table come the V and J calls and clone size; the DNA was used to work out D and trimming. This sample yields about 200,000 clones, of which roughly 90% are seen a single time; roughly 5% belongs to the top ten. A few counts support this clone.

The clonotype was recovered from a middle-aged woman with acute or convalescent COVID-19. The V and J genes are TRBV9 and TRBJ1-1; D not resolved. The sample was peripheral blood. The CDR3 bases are TGTGCCAGCAGCGTAGGTGCAGTACCGAACACTGAAGCTTTCTTT. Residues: CASSVGAVPNTEAFF.